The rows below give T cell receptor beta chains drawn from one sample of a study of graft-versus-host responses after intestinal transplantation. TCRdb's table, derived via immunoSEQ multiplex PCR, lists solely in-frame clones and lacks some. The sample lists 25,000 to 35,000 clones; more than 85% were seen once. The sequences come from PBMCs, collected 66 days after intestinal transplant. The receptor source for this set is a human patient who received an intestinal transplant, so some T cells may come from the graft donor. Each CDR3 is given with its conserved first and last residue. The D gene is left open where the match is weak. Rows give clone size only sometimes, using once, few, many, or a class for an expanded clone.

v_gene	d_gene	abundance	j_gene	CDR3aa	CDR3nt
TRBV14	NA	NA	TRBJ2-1	CASSQDGTSGSEQFF	TGTGCCAGCAGCCAAGATGGGACTTCAGGGAGCGAGCAGTTCTTC
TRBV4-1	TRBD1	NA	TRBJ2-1	CASSQLPPSGTGSEQFF	TGCGCCAGCAGCCAATTACCACCTTCCGGGACAGGGAGTGAGCAGTTCTTC
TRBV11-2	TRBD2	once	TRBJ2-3	CASSLVTSGGAAQYF	TGTGCCAGCAGCTTAGTCACTAGCGGGGGGGCCGCGCAGTATTTT
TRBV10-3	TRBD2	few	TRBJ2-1	CAISESTSGGSYNEQFF	TGTGCCATCAGTGAGTCGACTAGCGGGGGGTCCTACAATGAGCAGTTCTTC
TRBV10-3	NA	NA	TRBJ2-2	CAITGGPNTGELFF	TGTGCCATCACCGGCGGTCCGAACACCGGGGAGCTGTTTTTT
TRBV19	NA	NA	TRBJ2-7	CASSPGPAYEQYF	TGTGCCAGTAGTCCTGGCCCAGCCTACGAGCAGTACTTC
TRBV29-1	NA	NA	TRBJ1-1	CSVALSVAEAFF	TGCAGCGTTGCTCTCTCTGTCGCTGAAGCTTTCTTT
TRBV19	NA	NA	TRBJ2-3	CASSITGGAYIGFGTDTQYF	TGTGCCAGTAGTATAACGGGGGGCGCGTACATAGGTTTTGGCACAGATACGCAGTATTTT
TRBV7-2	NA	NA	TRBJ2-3	CASSSPSTDTQYF	TGTGCCAGCAGCTCGCCTAGCACAGATACGCAGTATTTT
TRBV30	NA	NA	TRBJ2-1	CAWRGGGVNYNEQFF	TGTGCCTGGAGAGGTGGGGGAGTTAACTACAATGAGCAGTTCTTC
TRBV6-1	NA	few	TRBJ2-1	CASSPYNEQFF	TGTGCCAGCAGTCCCTACAATGAGCAGTTCTTC
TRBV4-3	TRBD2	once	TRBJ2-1	CASSQVAGTNNEQFF	TGCGCCAGCAGCCAAGTTGCGGGGACTAACAATGAGCAGTTCTTC
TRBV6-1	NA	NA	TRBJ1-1	CASTMNLGAEAFF	TGTGCCAGCACTATGAATCTAGGGGCTGAAGCTTTCTTT
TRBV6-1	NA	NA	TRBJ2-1	CASMSRSRDNEQFF	TGTGCCAGCATGAGTAGGAGCAGGGACAATGAGCAGTTCTTC
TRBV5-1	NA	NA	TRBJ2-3	CASSLGGAIDTQYF	TGCGCCAGCAGCTTGGGGGGGGCCATAGATACGCAGTATTTT
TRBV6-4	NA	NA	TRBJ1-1	CASSDSMQKPNTEAFF	TGTGCCAGCAGTGACTCGATGCAGAAACCCAACACTGAAGCTTTCTTT
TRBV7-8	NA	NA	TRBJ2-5	CASSLVRKETQYF	TGTGCCAGCAGCTTAGTAAGGAAAGAGACCCAGTACTTC
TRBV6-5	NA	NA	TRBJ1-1	CASSYGRQGMNTEAFF	TGTGCCAGCAGTTACGGAAGGCAGGGGATGAACACTGAAGCTTTCTTT
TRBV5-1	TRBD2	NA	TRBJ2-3	CASSLSSGRRDTQYF	TGCGCCAGCAGCTTGTCTAGCGGGAGGAGAGATACGCAGTATTTT
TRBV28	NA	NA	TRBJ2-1	CASSLVGDYNEQFF	TGTGCCAGCAGTTTAGTAGGGGACTACAATGAGCAGTTCTTC